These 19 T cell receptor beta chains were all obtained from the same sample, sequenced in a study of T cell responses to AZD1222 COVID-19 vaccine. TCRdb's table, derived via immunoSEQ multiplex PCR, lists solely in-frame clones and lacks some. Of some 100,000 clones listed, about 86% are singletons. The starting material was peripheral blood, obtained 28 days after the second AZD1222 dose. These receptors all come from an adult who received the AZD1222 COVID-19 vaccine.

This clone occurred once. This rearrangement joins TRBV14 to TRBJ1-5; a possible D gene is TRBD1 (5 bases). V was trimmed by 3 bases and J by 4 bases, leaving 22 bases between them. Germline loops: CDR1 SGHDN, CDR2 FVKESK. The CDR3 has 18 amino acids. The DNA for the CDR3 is TGTGCCAGCAGCCACCCCCCGGGGGTCCAGGGACTTAATCAGCCCCAGCATTTT. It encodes CASSHPPGVQGLNQPQHF.

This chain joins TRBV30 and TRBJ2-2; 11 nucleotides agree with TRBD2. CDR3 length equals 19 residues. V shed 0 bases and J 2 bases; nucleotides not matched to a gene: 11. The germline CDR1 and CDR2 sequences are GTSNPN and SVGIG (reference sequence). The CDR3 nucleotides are TGTGCCTGGAGTGTACTTAGCGGGAGGGCCCGAGACAACACCGGGGAGCTGTTTTTT. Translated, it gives CAWSVLSGRARDNTGELFF.

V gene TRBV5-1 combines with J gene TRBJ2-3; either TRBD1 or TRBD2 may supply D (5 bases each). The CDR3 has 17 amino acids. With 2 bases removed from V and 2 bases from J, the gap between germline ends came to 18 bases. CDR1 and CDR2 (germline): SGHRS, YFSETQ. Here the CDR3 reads CASSFGGLAGYTDTQYF. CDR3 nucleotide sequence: TGCGCCAGCAGCTTTGGGGGTCTTGCAGGGTACACAGATACGCAGTATTTT.

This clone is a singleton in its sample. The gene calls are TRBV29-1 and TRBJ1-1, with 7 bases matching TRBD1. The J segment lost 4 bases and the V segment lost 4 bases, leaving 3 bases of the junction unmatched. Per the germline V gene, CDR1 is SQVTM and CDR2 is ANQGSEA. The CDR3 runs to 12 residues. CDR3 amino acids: CSVVRGGTEAFF. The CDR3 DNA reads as TGCAGCGTTGTCAGGGGGGGCACTGAAGCTTTCTTT.

Written as DNA, the CDR3 is TGTGCCAGCTCAAGGGAGGCAGATTCAGCTTTCTTT. Residues: CASSREADSAFF. The J gene is TRBJ1-1, the V gene TRBV18; no firm D call. This CDR3 comprises 12 residues. The germline CDR1 and CDR2 sequences are KGHSH and LQKENI. V was shortened by 5 bases and J by 10 bases, with 14 bases between the two germline ends.

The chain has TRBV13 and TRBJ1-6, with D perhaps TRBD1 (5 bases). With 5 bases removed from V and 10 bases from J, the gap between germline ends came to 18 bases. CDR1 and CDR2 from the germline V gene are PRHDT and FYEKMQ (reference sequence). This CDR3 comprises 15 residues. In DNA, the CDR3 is TGTGCCAGCAGCACGGGACGGCCTCCCGCCTCACCCCTCCACTTT. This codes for CASSTGRPPASPLHF.

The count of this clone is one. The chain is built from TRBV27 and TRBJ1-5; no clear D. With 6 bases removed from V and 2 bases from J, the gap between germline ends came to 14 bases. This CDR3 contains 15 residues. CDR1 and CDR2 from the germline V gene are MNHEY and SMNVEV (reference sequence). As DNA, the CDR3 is TGTGCCAGCAGCACTGATCCCCATGGCAATCAGCCCCAGCATTTT. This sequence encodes CASSTDPHGNQPQHF.

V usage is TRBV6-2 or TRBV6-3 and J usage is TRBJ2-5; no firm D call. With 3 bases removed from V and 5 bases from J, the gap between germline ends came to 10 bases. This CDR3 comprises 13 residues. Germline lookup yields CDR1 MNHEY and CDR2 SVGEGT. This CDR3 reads CASSYHPRETQYF. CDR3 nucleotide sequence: TGTGCCAGCAGTTATCACCCTCGTGAGACCCAGTACTTC.

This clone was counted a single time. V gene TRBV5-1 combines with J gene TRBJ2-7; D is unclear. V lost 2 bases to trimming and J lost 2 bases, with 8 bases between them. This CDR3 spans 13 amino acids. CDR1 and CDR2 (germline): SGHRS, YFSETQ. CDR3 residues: CASSFGYAYEQYF. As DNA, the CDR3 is TGCGCCAGCAGCTTCGGGTACGCCTACGAGCAGTACTTC.

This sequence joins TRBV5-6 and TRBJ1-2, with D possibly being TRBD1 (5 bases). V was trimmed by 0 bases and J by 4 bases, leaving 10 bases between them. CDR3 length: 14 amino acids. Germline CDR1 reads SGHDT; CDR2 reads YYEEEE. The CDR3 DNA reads TGTGCCAGCAGCTTGGTAAGGGGCTCCTATGGCTACACCTTC. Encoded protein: CASSLVRGSYGYTF.

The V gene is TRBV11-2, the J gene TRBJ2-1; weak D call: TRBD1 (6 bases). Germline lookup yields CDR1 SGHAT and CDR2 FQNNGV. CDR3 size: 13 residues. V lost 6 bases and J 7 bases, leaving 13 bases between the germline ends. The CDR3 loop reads CASREGVRNEQFF. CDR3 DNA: TGTGCCAGCAGAGAGGGGGTACGGAATGAGCAGTTCTTC.

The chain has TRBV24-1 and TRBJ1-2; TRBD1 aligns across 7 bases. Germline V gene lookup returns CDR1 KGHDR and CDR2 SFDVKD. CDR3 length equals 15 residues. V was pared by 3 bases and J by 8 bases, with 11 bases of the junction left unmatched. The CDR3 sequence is CATSDPSGQTYGYTF. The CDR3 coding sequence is TGTGCCACCAGTGATCCCTCGGGACAGACTTACGGCTACACCTTC.

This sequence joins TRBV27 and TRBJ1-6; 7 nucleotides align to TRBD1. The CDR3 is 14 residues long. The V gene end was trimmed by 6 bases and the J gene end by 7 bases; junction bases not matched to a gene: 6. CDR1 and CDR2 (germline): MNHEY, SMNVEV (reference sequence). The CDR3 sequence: CASRRTGGNSPLHF. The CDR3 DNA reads TGTGCCAGCAGGCGGACAGGCGGAAATTCACCCCTCCACTTT.

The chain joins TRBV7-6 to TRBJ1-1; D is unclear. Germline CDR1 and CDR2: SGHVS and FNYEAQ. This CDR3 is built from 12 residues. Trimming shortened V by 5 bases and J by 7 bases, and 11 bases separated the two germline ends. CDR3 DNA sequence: TGTGCCAGCAGCCCGGGGATCTTTGAAGCTTTCTTT. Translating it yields CASSPGIFEAFF.

The DNA of the CDR3 is TGCGCCAGCAGCAACAGCGGGCGCTACAATGAGCAGTTCTTC. Encoded protein: CASSNSGRYNEQFF. This rearrangement joins TRBV5-1 to TRBJ2-1; TRBD2 might be the D (6 bases). V was pared by 4 bases and J by 3 bases, with 11 bases between. This CDR3 is 14 amino acids long. Germline V CDR1 and CDR2: SGHRS, YFSETQ. Using reference TRBV5-1 and TRBJ2-1 for the parts outside the CDR3, the full variable domain is KAGVTQTPRYLIKTRGQQVTLSCSPISGHRSVSWYQQTPGQGLQFLFEYFSETQRNKGNFPGRFSGRQFSNSRSEMNVSTLELGDSALYLCASSNSGRYNEQFFGPGTRLTVL.

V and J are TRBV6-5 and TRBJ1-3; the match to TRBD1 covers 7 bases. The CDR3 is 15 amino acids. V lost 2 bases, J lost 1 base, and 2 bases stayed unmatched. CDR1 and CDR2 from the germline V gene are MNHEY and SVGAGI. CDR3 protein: CASSYQTGSGNTIYF. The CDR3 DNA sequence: TGTGCCAGCAGTTACCAGACAGGGTCTGGAAACACCATATATTTT.

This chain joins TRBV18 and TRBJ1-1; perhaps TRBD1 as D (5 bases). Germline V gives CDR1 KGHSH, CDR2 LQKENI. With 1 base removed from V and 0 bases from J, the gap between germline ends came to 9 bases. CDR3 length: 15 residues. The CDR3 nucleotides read TGTGCCAGCTCACCACGGGGCCGACTGAACACTGAAGCTTTCTTT. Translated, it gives CASSPRGRLNTEAFF.

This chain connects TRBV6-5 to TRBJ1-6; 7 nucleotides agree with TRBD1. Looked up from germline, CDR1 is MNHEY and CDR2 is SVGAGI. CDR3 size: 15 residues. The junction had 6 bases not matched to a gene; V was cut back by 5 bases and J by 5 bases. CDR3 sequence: CASSITTGNNSPLHF. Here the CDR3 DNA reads TGTGCCAGCAGTATAACGACAGGGAATAATTCACCCCTCCACTTT.

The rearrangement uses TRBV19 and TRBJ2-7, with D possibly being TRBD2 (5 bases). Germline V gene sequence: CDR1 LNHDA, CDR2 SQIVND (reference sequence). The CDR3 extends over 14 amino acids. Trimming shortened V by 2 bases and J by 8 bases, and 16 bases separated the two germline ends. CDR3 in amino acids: CASSISSGNTKQYF. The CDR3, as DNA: TGTGCCAGTAGTATATCTTCGGGGAATACCAAGCAGTACTTC.